These 5 T cell receptor beta chains came from one sample sequenced in a study of blood T cell repertoires in COVID-19. Sequenced by immunoSEQ multiplex PCR; TCRdb stores in-frame clones only, minus some. The sample has 220,000 or so clones; over 80% are singletons. The sample consisted of PBMCs or T cells enriched from blood (not recorded which). These receptors were obtained from a woman between 40 and 50 years old who had recovered from COVID-19.

The gene calls are TRBV21-1 and TRBJ2-7; the listed D gene, TRBD2, was not tested against the DNA. TRBV21-1 is termed a pseudogene. The CDR3 length is 16 residues. In nucleotides, the CDR3 is TGTGCCAGCAGCAAGGTCCTAGAGCGGAGCCCCTACGAGCAGTACTTC. Its protein is CASSKVLERSPYEQYF.

The chain carries TRBV5-1 and TRBJ2-1; no firm D call. Germline CDR1 is SGHRS and CDR2 is YFSETQ. The CDR3 has 15 amino acids. The V gene lost 0 bases and the J gene lost 8 bases, with 15 bases spanning the gap. The CDR3 region is CASSLAGSLGDEQFF. For the CDR3, the DNA is TGCGCCAGCAGCTTGGCAGGCTCCTTGGGCGATGAGCAGTTCTTC.

CDR3 region: CAWSTGRAYTDTQYF. The CDR3 DNA follows: TGTGCCTGGAGTACCGGCAGGGCTTACACAGATACGCAGTATTTT. The chain couples TRBV30 to TRBJ2-3; a weak D match, TRBD1 (5 bases). This CDR3 has 15 residues. Per germline, CDR1 GTSNPN and CDR2 SVGIG (reference sequence). V lost 2 bases and J 2 bases, leaving 14 bases between the germline ends.

This clone appeared a single time. The gene calls are TRBV2 and TRBJ2-1, with TRBD2 matching over 12 bases. Trimming cost V 9 bases and J 9 bases; bases outside gene matches: 9. Looked up from germline, CDR1 is SNHLY and CDR2 is FYNNEI. The CDR3 runs 14 residues. CDR3 DNA: TGTGCCAGTACCAGGGGACTAGCGGGCAGTGAGCAGTTCTTC. Protein: CASTRGLAGSEQFF.

The V call is TRBV9, the J call TRBJ2-1, with 7 bases matching TRBD2. Germline V gene lookup returns CDR1 SGDLS and CDR2 YYNGEE. Losses at the gene ends were 9 bases for V and 5 bases for J; bases not matched to a gene: 8. The CDR3 spans 13 residues. The CDR3 here is CATSTLADNEQFF. DNA for the CDR3: TGTGCCACCTCTACGCTAGCGGACAATGAGCAGTTCTTC.